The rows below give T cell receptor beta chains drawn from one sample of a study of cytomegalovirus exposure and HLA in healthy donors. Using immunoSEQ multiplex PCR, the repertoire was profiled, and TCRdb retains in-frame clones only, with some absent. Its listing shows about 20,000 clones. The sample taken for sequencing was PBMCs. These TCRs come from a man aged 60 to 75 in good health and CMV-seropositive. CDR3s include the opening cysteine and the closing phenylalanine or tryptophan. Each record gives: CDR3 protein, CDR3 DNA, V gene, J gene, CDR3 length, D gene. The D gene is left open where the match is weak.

CDR3: CAWSVGLSYEQFF
DNA: TGTGCCTGGAGTGTAGGACTGTCCTATGAGCAGTTCTTC
V: TRBV30
J: TRBJ2-1
length: 13
D: NA

CDR3: CASSVAGGTETQYF
DNA: TGTGCCAGCAGCGTAGCGGGAGGTACCGAGACCCAGTACTTC
V: TRBV7-2
J: TRBJ2-5
length: 14
D: TRBD2

CDR3: CTSRPTGPRQYF
DNA: TGCACCAGCAGACCTACAGGCCCGCGGCAGTACTTC
V: TRBV1
J: TRBJ2-7
length: 12
D: NA

CDR3: CAVGGNYGYTF
DNA: TGTGCAGTGGGGGGTAACTATGGCTACACCTTC
V: TRBV30
J: TRBJ1-2
length: 11
D: NA

CDR3: CASSPLPTSGTGTYEQYF
DNA: TGTGCCAGCTCACCACTACCAACGTCCGGGACAGGGACCTACGAGCAGTACTTC
V: TRBV18
J: TRBJ2-7
length: 18
D: TRBD1

CDR3: CASSLDYSGYTF
DNA: TGCGCCAGCAGCTTGGATTACAGCGGCTACACCTTC
V: TRBV5-1
J: TRBJ1-2
length: 12
D: NA

CDR3: CASSRSGASGRARSDNEQFF
DNA: TGCGCCAGCAGTCGGAGCGGGGCTAGCGGGAGGGCCCGGTCCGACAATGAGCAGTTCTTC
V: TRBV4-1
J: TRBJ2-1
length: 20
D: TRBD2

CDR3: CASSQDWRGPVMTQYF
DNA: TGTGCCAGCAGCCAAGATTGGAGGGGGCCAGTAATGACGCAGTATTTT
V: TRBV4-2
J: TRBJ2-3
length: 16
D: NA

CDR3: CASSRGVTYEQYF
DNA: TGTGCCAGCAGCCGCGGGGTGACCTACGAGCAGTACTTC
V: TRBV6-5
J: TRBJ2-7
length: 13
D: NA

CDR3: CASSQEGQGSQPQHF
DNA: TGCGCCAGCAGCCAAGAAGGACAGGGATCTCAGCCCCAGCATTTT
V: TRBV4-1
J: TRBJ1-5
length: 15
D: TRBD1

CDR3: CASSIDRGDEAFF
DNA: TGTGCCAGTAGTATCGACAGGGGGGACGAAGCTTTCTTT
V: TRBV19
J: TRBJ1-1
length: 13
D: TRBD1

CDR3: CASSQVGMRETEAFF
DNA: TGTGCCAGCAGCCAAGTAGGTATGAGGGAGACTGAAGCTTTCTTT
V: TRBV4-2
J: TRBJ1-1
length: 15
D: NA

CDR3: CASSPRASGNTEAFF
DNA: TGTGCCAGCAGCCCTCGGGCCAGCGGGAACACTGAAGCTTTCTTT
V: TRBV7-2
J: TRBJ1-1
length: 15
D: NA

CDR3: CSVERGETQYF
DNA: TGCAGCGTTGAAAGGGGTGAGACCCAGTACTTC
V: TRBV29-1
J: TRBJ2-5
length: 11
D: NA

CDR3: CASSERGSVGQPQHF
DNA: TGTGCCAGCAGCGAACGGGGGTCCGTCGGTCAGCCCCAGCATTTT
V: TRBV9
J: TRBJ1-5
length: 15
D: NA

CDR3: CASSKERAAGGYEQYF
DNA: TGTGCCAGCAGCAAAGAACGCGCAGCGGGAGGCTACGAGCAGTACTTC
V: TRBV4-2
J: TRBJ2-7
length: 16
D: TRBD2

CDR3: CASAGTLGGELFF
DNA: TGTGCCAGCGCCGGGACTCTGGGGGGGGAGCTGTTTTTT
V: TRBV2
J: TRBJ2-2
length: 13
D: NA

CDR3: CASSQVSSGRIETQYF
DNA: TGTGCCAGCAGCCAAGTTTCTAGCGGGAGAATCGAGACCCAGTACTTC
V: TRBV4-2
J: TRBJ2-5
length: 16
D: TRBD2